This T cell receptor (beta chain) stems from a study of blood T cell repertoires in COVID-19. Study-wide context: The United States, Italy and Spain were the sources of the acute and convalescent COVID-19 samples.

The authors' processing: For nucleated cells, counts were estimated from reference gene primer amplification. Using immunoSEQ multiplex PCR, the repertoire was profiled, and TCRdb retains in-frame clones only, with some absent. The V and J calls and clone size were taken over from that table, and D and trimming were inferred from the DNA. The sample has approximately 180,000 clones, around 80% seen once. Germline-derived CDR1 and CDR2 are SGHNT and YENEEA. The V and J ends lost 5 bases and 2 bases, in that order; junction bases with no gene match: 10. The CDR3 spans 19 residues. This sequence joins TRBV11-3 and TRBJ2-2; 14 positions agree with TRBD2. Sequenced sample: PBMCs or T cells enriched from blood (not recorded which). The sequence was obtained from a woman aged 45-60 years with acute COVID-19. In nucleotides, the CDR3 is TGTGCCAGCAGCCCACCCCGGGGACTAGCGGGGGTTAACACCGGGGAGCTGTTTTTT. This encodes CASSPPRGLAGVNTGELFF.